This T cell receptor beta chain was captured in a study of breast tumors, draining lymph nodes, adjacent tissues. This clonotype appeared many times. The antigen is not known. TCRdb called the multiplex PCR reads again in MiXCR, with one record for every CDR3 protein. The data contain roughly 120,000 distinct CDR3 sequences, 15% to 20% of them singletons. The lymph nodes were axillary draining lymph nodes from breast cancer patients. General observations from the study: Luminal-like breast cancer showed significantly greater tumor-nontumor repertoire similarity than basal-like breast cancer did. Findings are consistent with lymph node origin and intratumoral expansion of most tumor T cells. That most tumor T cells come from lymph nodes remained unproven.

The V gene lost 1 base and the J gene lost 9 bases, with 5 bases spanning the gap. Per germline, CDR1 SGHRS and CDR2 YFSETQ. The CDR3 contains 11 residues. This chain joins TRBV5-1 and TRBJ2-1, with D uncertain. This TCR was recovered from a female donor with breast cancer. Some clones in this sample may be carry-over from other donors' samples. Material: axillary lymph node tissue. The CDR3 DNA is TGCGCCAGCAGCTTGATGGTTGAGCAGTTCTTC. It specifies CASSLMVEQFF.